A single sample gave rise to the 22 T cell receptor beta chains below, sequenced in a study of beta chain features in type 1 diabetes. Since all of the isolated RNA was reverse transcribed, expressed TCRB transcripts were what got sequenced. Assay: immunoSEQ multiplex PCR; the TCRdb copy retains only in-frame clones and omits some. Of 130,000 to 150,000 clones listed, about 10% are singletons. Sequenced material: central memory CD4+ T cells from blood. These receptors all stem from a young man in good health.

This clone appeared a few times. The J gene is TRBJ2-2, the V gene TRBV4-3; TRBD2 agrees at 11 bases. Germline V gene data show CDR1 as LGHNA and CDR2 as YSLEER. The CDR3 is made up of 16 amino acids. Trimming took 2 bases from V and 3 from J; bases not matched to a gene: 2. The CDR3 spells CASSQLAGGYTGELFF. The CDR3 nucleotides are TGCGCCAGCAGCCAACTAGCGGGGGGCTACACCGGGGAGCTGTTTTTT.

Only a few counts were recorded for this clone. The rearrangement uses TRBV19 and TRBJ2-2, with D unresolved. From germline, CDR1 is LNHDA and CDR2 SQIVND (reference sequence). The ends were cut back, 2 bases at V and 5 bases at J, with 15 bases in the middle. The CDR3 consists of 16 residues. As DNA, the CDR3 is TGTGCCAGTAGTATAATCGGTTTAACGGGTACCGGGGAGCTGTTTTTT. Amino acid sequence: CASSIIGLTGTGELFF.

In this sample, this clone turned up a few times. The chain uses TRBV6-6 and TRBJ2-1, with D perhaps matching TRBD2 (5 bases). V lost 6 bases and J lost 10, with 16 bases in between. The CDR3 is 13 residues long. In germline, CDR1 is MNHNY, CDR2 SVGAGI (reference sequence). The CDR3 sequence: CASRAGFGGEQFF. The CDR3 DNA sequence: TGTGCCAGCAGGGCGGGCTTCGGAGGAGAGCAGTTCTTC.

This clone was found a few times. The rearrangement uses TRBV30 and TRBJ1-5; possible D gene TRBD1, 5 bases. V shed 3 bases and J shed 4 bases, with 10 bases lying between them. From germline, CDR1 is GTSNPN and CDR2 SVGIG (reference sequence). This CDR3 has 13 amino acids. CDR3 protein: CAWSPGLNQPQHF. The CDR3 bases are TGTGCCTGGAGCCCGGGACTGAATCAGCCCCAGCATTTT.

The table lists this clone with a few counts. The CDR3 reads CASSSRTRGTDTQYF. The CDR3 DNA reads TGTGCCAGCAGCTCAAGGACTCGGGGGACAGATACGCAGTATTTT. The V gene is TRBV7-3, the J gene TRBJ2-3; D might be TRBD2 (6 bases). Trimming took off 4 bases at V and 3 bases at J, with 14 bases between the two ends. CDR1 is SGHTA, CDR2 FQGTGA, per germline. The CDR3 is 15 amino acids.

The chain has TRBV6-6 and TRBJ2-7; TRBD1 might be the D (6 bases). The germline V and J ends were trimmed by 5 bases and 1 base, with 12 bases remaining between them. The CDR3 is made up of 14 amino acids. The V gene's germline CDR1 is MNHNY and CDR2 SVGAGI (reference sequence). CDR3 bases: TGTGCCAGCAGTCGCCGGACAGATTCCTACGAGCAGTACTTC. Encoded protein: CASSRRTDSYEQYF.

This clone was counted a few times. The rearrangement links TRBV28 to TRBJ2-5; 8 bases map to TRBD1. Germline V gives CDR1 MDHEN, CDR2 SYDVKM. The CDR3 extends over 14 amino acids. V dropped 6 bases and J dropped 4; count of bases not matched to a gene: 7. For the CDR3, the DNA is TGTGCCAGCAGCGGACAGGGTCTGAGAGAGACCCAGTACTTC. It translates to CASSGQGLRETQYF.

This clone was found a few times. This sequence joins TRBV7-9 and TRBJ1-5, with D unclear. V lost 2 bases to trimming and J lost 5 bases, with 7 bases between them. CDR1 SEHNR and CDR2 FQNEAQ come from the germline V gene (reference sequence). CDR3 size: 13 residues. The CDR3 reads CASSLSPDQPQHF. CDR3 in DNA: TGTGCCAGCAGCTTATCTCCAGATCAGCCCCAGCATTTT.

The chain employs TRBV18 and TRBJ2-5, with unresolved D. Trimming stripped 3 bases from V and 2 bases from J, with 10 bases between. This CDR3 is built from 14 residues. Germline loops: CDR1 KGHSH, CDR2 LQKENI. This CDR3 reads CASSPGRLQETQYF. The CDR3 DNA follows: TGTGCCAGCTCACCGGGTAGACTGCAAGAGACCCAGTACTTC.

This clone was seen only a few times. The CDR3 spells CASSPRVADYGTQYF. In DNA form, the CDR3 reads TGTGCCAGCTCACCACGGGTTGCGGACTATGGGACCCAGTACTTC. This chain uses TRBV18 with TRBJ2-5, with D perhaps TRBD2 (6 bases). V dropped 1 base and J dropped 7 bases, with 16 bases sitting between them. CDR3 length equals 15 residues. Germline values: CDR1 KGHSH, CDR2 LQKENI.

This clone was seen a handful of times. This sequence joins TRBV18 and TRBJ1-2; D is undetermined. CDR3 size: 16 residues. Germline V gives CDR1 KGHSH, CDR2 LQKENI. The germline V and J ends were trimmed by 3 bases and 1 base, with 15 bases remaining between them. CDR3 DNA: TGTGCCAGCTCACCCCTTCGGGATCCGATTAACTATGGCTACACCTTC. Translating it yields CASSPLRDPINYGYTF.

This clone was recorded a few times. The chain carries TRBV5-1 and TRBJ1-6, with a possible D match to TRBD1 (5 bases). Germline CDR1 SGHRS, CDR2 YFSETQ. V lost 2 bases to trimming and J lost 8 bases, with 17 bases between them. There are 16 residues in the CDR3. The CDR3 DNA follows: TGCGCCAGCAGCTTTCTGGAGGGTGGAGGGGATTCACCCCTCCACTTT. Translation: CASSFLEGGGDSPLHF.

The rearrangement links TRBV11-2 to TRBJ2-3, with TRBD1 matching over 9 bases. The CDR3 has 17 amino acids. Looked up from germline, CDR1 is SGHAT and CDR2 is FQNNGV. Losses at the gene ends were 1 base for V and 1 base for J; bases not matched to a gene: 6. CDR3 sequence reads: CASSLGTGGWGTDTQYF. The CDR3 DNA is TGTGCCAGCAGCTTAGGAACAGGGGGCTGGGGCACAGATACGCAGTATTTT.

This clone has just a few counts. The rearrangement uses TRBV11-2 and TRBJ2-1; 9 bases agree with TRBD1. Germline V lookup: CDR1 SGHAT, CDR2 FQNNGV. V shed 4 bases, J shed 5 bases, and the junction held 6 bases outside the gene matches. CDR3 size: 15 residues. The CDR3 coding sequence is TGTGCCAGCAGCTCCGACAGGGGGTATAACAATGAGCAGTTCTTC. It specifies CASSSDRGYNNEQFF. Looking up the rest from reference TRBV11-2 and TRBJ2-1 gives the full variable domain: EAGVAQSPRYKIIEKRQSVAFWCNPISGHATLYWYQQILGQGPKLLIQFQNNGVVDDSQLPKDRFSAERLKGVDSTLKIQPAKLEDSAVYLCASSSDRGYNNEQFFGPGTRLTVL.

The chain employs TRBV4-1 and TRBJ2-7; 7 nucleotides line up with TRBD1. The junction had 17 bases not matched to a gene; V was cut back by 2 bases and J by 1 base. Germline CDR1 MGHRA, CDR2 YSYEKL. The CDR3 has 19 amino acids. For the CDR3, the DNA is TGCGCCAGCAGCCAATTTTCAATATACCGGGACAGCCATTCCTACGAGCAGTACTTC. Its translation: CASSQFSIYRDSHSYEQYF.

In its sample, this clone was seen many times. The chain combines TRBV30 with TRBJ2-7; D remains ambiguous. Germline CDR1 reads GTSNPN; CDR2 reads SVGIG (reference sequence). V was shortened by 3 bases and J by 1 base, with 16 bases between the two germline ends. The CDR3 totals 15 residues. The CDR3 DNA reads TGTGCCTGGAGGTTTAGGAACAGCTGGTCCTACGAGCAGTACTTC. This gives the protein CAWRFRNSWSYEQYF.

This clone was picked up a small number of times. The chain links TRBV18 to TRBJ1-2, with 9 nucleotides matching TRBD1. Trimming cost V 0 bases and J 5 bases; bases outside gene matches: 1. The CDR3 is made up of 14 amino acids. Germline assignment: CDR1 KGHSH and CDR2 LQKENI. The CDR3 bases are TGTGCCAGCTCACCACCCGGGACAGGGTATGGCTACACCTTC. Translating gives CASSPPGTGYGYTF.

The rearrangement uses TRBV6-5 and TRBJ1-4; no definite D call. The V end was cut by 6 bases, the J end by 3 bases, with 8 bases between. CDR1 is MNHEY, CDR2 SVGAGI, per germline. This CDR3 is 13 amino acids long. The CDR3 bases are TGTGCCAGCAGGGATGGGCCTAATGAAAAACTGTTTTTT. It encodes CASRDGPNEKLFF.

V gene TRBV4-1 combines with J gene TRBJ2-7; 11 positions agree with TRBD2. After removal of 1 base from V and 5 bases from J, the junction contained 4 bases not matched to a gene. The CDR3 length is 15 residues. Per the germline V gene, CDR1 is MGHRA and CDR2 is YSYEKL. CDR3 loop: CASSQANSGGDEQYF. The CDR3 DNA sequence: TGCGCCAGCAGCCAAGCCAATAGCGGGGGGGACGAGCAGTACTTC.

A remark on this clone: This CDR3 is also generated by other DNA sequences in the sample. The chain links TRBV28 to TRBJ2-3; possible D gene TRBD2, 6 bases. CDR1 is MDHEN, CDR2 SYDVKM, per germline. V was trimmed by 2 bases and J by 1 base, leaving 10 bases between them. The CDR3 loop spans 15 amino acids. This CDR3 is CASSLGGAGTDTQYF. As DNA, the CDR3 is TGTGCCAGCAGTTTAGGCGGGGCGGGCACAGATACGCAGTATTTT. The whole variable domain, remainder taken from reference TRBV28 and TRBJ2-3, is DVKVTQSSRYLVKRTGEKVFLECVQDMDHENMFWYRQDPGLGLRLIYFSYDVKMKEKGDIPEGYSVSREKKERFSLILESASTNQTSMYLCASSLGGAGTDTQYFGPGTRLTVL.

The sample holds a few counts of this clone. CDR3 in DNA: TGTGCCAGCAGTGACGCGCCGGCTCGGGGGGGGACAGATACGCAGTATTTT. Its translation: CASSDAPARGGTDTQYF. V and J are TRBV6-1 and TRBJ2-3, with 8 positions matching TRBD2. The CDR3 extends over 17 amino acids. Germline V gene sequence: CDR1 MNHNS, CDR2 SASEGT. The junction had 11 bases not matched to a gene; V was cut back by 3 bases and J by 3 bases.

Many counts were recorded for this clone. The J gene is TRBJ1-2, the V gene TRBV7-9; no clear D gene. The CDR3 has 11 amino acids. V shed 3 bases and J shed 9 bases, with 8 bases lying between them. Per germline, CDR1 SEHNR and CDR2 FQNEAQ (reference sequence). Here the CDR3 DNA reads TGTGCCAGCAGCTTTGGAGCGAGCTACACCTTC. It specifies CASSFGASYTF.